The clone carrying this TCR beta chain was picked up many times. The antigen is undetermined. These data belong to a study of regulatory T cells in long-lasting Graves disease. Whole-study findings and limits: Persistent disease showed a preference for TRBV28, TRBJ1-2 and TRBJ2-5.

Between the trimmed V and J ends, which lost 7 bases and 7 bases, there was a span of 11 bases. The CDR3 consists of 12 residues. Time point reported: newly diagnosed GD, antithyroid drugs for less than 3 months. From RNA extracted from PBMCs, the TCR library was made. Approximately 8.2-milliliter peripheral blood samples went into EDTA tubes. The TCR beta library used iRepertoire HTBI primers with Arm-PCR amplification of CDR3. TCRdb called the multiplex PCR reads again in MiXCR, with one record for every CDR3 protein. The sample includes roughly 500,000 distinct CDR3 sequences, roughly 13% of them seen just once. These data were also filed under a second study, of T cells in Graves' hyperthyroidism and ophthalmopathy. That paper states: Expanded thyroid clonotypes (above 0.001) were mostly also found in blood.

V gene TRBV12-3 or TRBV12-4 combines with J gene TRBJ2-1; the D gene is possibly TRBD2 (5 bases). This material consisted of peripheral blood mononuclear cells (PBMCs), taken at new diagnosis, from a patient treated with antithyroid drugs. The origin of this receptor is a man aged 30 to 39 with Graves disease. CDR3 protein: CASTEGRNEQFF. In DNA form, the CDR3 reads TGTGCCAGCACTGAGGGCCGGAATGAGCAGTTCTTC.